This T cell receptor (beta chain) is from a study of spatial heterogeneity in lung cancer. Whole-study context: The donor group consisted of 72 patients who had untreated, early-stage non-small cell lung cancer.

All TCR cDNA molecules were individually tagged with a unique molecular identifier. TCRdb re-analysed the 5' RACE reads in MiXCR, keeping a single row per CDR3 protein. The table has tens of thousands of distinct CDR3 sequences, 15% to 20% seen once. The time point: blood at routine non-recurrence follow-up after resection. Unsorted tumor, nontumor lung tissue or cryopreserved PBMC supplied the whole RNA. This sequence originates from a male donor with early-stage non-small cell lung cancer. Sequencing used PBMCs, obtained at follow-up.

The CDR3 sequence is CASSRASGLAGGYSYNEQFF. The CDR3 DNA is TGCGCCAGCAGCCGCGCCTCTGGACTAGCGGGGGGATACTCCTACAATGAGCAGTTCTTC. The chain couples TRBV4-3 to TRBJ2-1, with 14 bases identical to TRBD2. Germline CDR1 reads LGHNA; CDR2 reads YSLEER. With 4 bases clipped from V and 0 bases from J, the junction kept 11 bases outside the gene matches. The CDR3 is 20 amino acids.